This T cell receptor beta chain is from a study of regulatory T cells in long-lasting Graves disease. Study in general: Over 5 years of antithyroid drugs plus positive TSH receptor antibodies defined persistent Graves' disease. Findings and limits, study-wide: The study found TRBV28, TRBJ1-2 and TRBJ2-5 favored in persistent disease. Clonotypes that were public and shared totalled a few thousand in persistent patients versus 850 to 1,000 in new patients.

This clonotype appeared a few times. Antigen specificity is unknown. The CDR3 covers 14 residues. Germline V CDR1 and CDR2: MNHEY, SVGAGI. Trimming removed 4 bases at V and 4 bases at J, with 14 bases between. The authors built TCR beta libraries using iRepertoire HTBI primers and Arm-PCR of CDR3 regions. TCRdb reprocessed the multiplex PCR reads via MiXCR and lists one record per CDR3 protein. The sample holds 400,000 or so distinct CDR3 sequences; around 20% are singletons and the top ten take less than 25%. As for time point: persistent/refractory GD, antithyroid drugs over 5 years with positive TRAb. Preparation of the TCR library used RNA extracted from PBMCs.

This chain connects TRBV6-5 to TRBJ2-7, with a tentative D call TRBD2 (6 bases). Here the sequenced sample was peripheral blood mononuclear cells (PBMCs), taken when the disease was refractory, from a patient treated with antithyroid drugs. This sequence was found in a female donor with Graves disease. The CDR3 is CASSWRDGSYEQYF. The CDR3 bases are TGTGCCAGCAGTTGGCGGGACGGAAGTTACGAGCAGTACTTC.